The present TCR beta chain was sequenced within a study of T-cell reconstitution after alpha-beta-depleted transplantation in children. The TCRbeta library was prepared with unique molecular identifiers. TCRdb recomputed calls from the PCR reads with MiXCR, one row per CDR3 protein. The sample lists around 300,000 distinct CDR3 sequences; roughly 21% were seen once. A note on this clonotype: Its antigen is undetermined.

This CDR3 has 13 residues. Trimming at V came to 8 bases and at J to 2 bases, leaving 5 bases not matched to a gene. Germline V lookup: CDR1 MDHEN, CDR2 SYDVKM. Study findings and constraints: A year post-transplant, T-cell counts and diversity derived mostly from newly produced T cells. Expanded graft clones, several hundred of them, were reportedly the source of alpha-beta T cells about two months after transplant. Where some patients showed high TCRbeta diversity at day 60, it came from recipient T cells and thymic progenitors that had survived.

The TCR originated in a male patient aged 10-17 years who had a stem cell transplant for acute lymphoblastic leukemia, so the T cells may come from the graft donor. The chain is built from TRBV28 and TRBJ2-7, with TRBD1 matching over 8 bases. The material was PBMCs, mostly from graft donor cells, obtained 180 days after TCRalphabeta/CD19-depleted stem cell transplant. The CDR3 here is CASAKGQAYEQYF. The CDR3 DNA sequence: TGTGCCAGCGCAAAGGGACAGGCCTACGAGCAGTACTTC.